This T cell receptor beta chain was sequenced during a study of T cells after yellow fever vaccination. Study at large: Any fraction with a low cell number was prepared using SMART-Seq v4 Ultra Low Input.

Template switching by 5'RACE produced TCR cDNA, adding a universal primer site and UMIs. TCRdb fed the 5' RACE reads into MiXCR, producing one record per CDR3 protein. The data show around 260,000 distinct CDR3 sequences, with about 5.2% seen just once and more than 3% held by the top ten. Study findings and constraints: Compared with primary, the secondary response was weaker and peaked at day 5, not 15. There was a possibility that FACS-sorted repertoires contained abundant clonotypes contaminating from the bulk population.

This clonotype has a count of ten or more. Its matching antigen is unknown. The CDR3 is made up of 15 amino acids. Germline V gene lookup returns CDR1 SEHNR and CDR2 FQNEAQ (reference sequence). Trimming took 5 bases from V and 11 from J, leaving 19 bases between them. The sequenced sample was CD4+ T cells sorted from PBMCs, obtained on the day of the yellow fever booster vaccination. This chain links TRBV7-9 with TRBJ2-6; unclear D gene. This TCR came from a man younger than 35 who received the YFV17D yellow fever vaccine. This chain's CDR3 is CASSKRVSRNHVLTF. The CDR3 DNA reads as TGTGCCAGCAGCAAACGGGTATCCCGTAACCACGTCCTGACTTTC.